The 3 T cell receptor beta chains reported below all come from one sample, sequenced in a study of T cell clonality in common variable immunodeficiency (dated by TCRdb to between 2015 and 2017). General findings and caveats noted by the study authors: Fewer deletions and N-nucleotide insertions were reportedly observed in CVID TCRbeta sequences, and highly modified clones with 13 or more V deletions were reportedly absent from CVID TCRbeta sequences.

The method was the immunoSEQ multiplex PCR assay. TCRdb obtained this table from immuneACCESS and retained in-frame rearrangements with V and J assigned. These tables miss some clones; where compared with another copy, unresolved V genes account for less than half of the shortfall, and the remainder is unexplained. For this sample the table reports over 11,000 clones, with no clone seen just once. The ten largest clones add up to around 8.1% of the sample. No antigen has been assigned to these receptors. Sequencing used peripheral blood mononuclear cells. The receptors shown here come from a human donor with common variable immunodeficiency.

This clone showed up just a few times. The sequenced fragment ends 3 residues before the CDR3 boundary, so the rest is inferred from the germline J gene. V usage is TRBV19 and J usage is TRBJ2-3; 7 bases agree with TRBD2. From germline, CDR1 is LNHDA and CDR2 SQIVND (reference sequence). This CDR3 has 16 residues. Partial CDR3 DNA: TGTGCCAGTAGTGTCCCGGGCGTGGGGGGGAGTAATCCG. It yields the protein CASSVPGVGGSNP. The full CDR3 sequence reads CASSVPGVGGSNPQYF.

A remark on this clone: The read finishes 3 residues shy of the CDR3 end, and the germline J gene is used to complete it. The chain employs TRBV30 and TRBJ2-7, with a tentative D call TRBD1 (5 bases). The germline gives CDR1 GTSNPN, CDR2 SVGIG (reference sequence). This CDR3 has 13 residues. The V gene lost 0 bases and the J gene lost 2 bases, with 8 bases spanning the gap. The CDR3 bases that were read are TGTGCCTGGAGTGTTGGCAGGGCCTACGAG. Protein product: CAWSVGRAYE. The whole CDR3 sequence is CAWSVGRAYEQYF.

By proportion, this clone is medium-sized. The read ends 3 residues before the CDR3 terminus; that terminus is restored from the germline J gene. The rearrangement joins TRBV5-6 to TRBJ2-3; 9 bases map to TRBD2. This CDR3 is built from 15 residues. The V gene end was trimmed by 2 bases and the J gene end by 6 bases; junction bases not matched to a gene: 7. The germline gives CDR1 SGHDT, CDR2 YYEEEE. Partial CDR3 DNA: TGTGCCAGCAGCTTTAGCGGGGGTCCCTTCGATACG. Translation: CASSFSGGPFDT. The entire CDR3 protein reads CASSFSGGPFDTQYF.